This T cell receptor (beta chain) was observed in a study of human T cells and chemical hapten exposure (dated by TCRdb to 2020 to 2023). With regard to the full study: For sensitization, 2% DPC in acetone was applied to a 2 cm by 2 cm area of upper inner arm skin. Weekly therapeutic DPC doses were additionally applied to the scalp of patients throughout the approximately 25-week study period. Patch testing was done on the upper back using Finn chambers containing 0.01% DPC, and results were scored after 6 days according to International Contact Dermatitis Research Group standards. The patient cohort, mostly female, included alopecia areata with under or over 50% scalp involvement, alopecia totalis and alopecia universalis. Libraries were pooled for sequencing, and variation in per-sample TCR yields was attributed mainly to small differences in library volumes within the pool. Peripheral blood TCR repertoire changes were tracked in vivo in alopecia patients during primary and secondary sensitization to the hapten diphenylcyclopropenone (DPC). Blood samples were taken from patients before sensitization (week 0) and at 2, 6 and about 24 weeks after DPC sensitization. For TCR sequencing, blood came from over 25 alopecia patients at anywhere from one to four time points (pre-sensitization, 2, 6 and 24 weeks). General findings and caveats noted by the study authors: Patch test score correlated positively with the number of PT1 expanded TCRs, reaching significance at thresholds 8, 16 and 32 but not at 4. Alopecia, a presumed autoimmune disease, was present in all patients, so the immune response of the patients might differ from that of healthy individuals. Expanded TCRs formed significantly more large CDR3 similarity clusters than pre-sensitization or healthy control sets, consistent with antigen-driven responses. DPC sensitization did not change the number of TCRs with a frequency above 1 in 1000, and there was no evidence of changes in global repertoire structure. After repeated subsampling, the strength of the expansion versus patch-test correlation and the threshold at which it became significant changed.

This clonotype was seen a handful of times. The antigen it binds to is not known. Qualities for individual bases were not recorded, and no much larger clone is one base off. The time point tag for this specimen amounts to: patch test 2, 6 weeks after DPC sensitization. According to the study, the label for this sample's treatment or condition signals: therapeutic diphenylcyclopropenone sensitization with weekly scalp DPC. At each patch-test visit, blood was drawn before the patch test was applied. To be eligible, patients had to be aged 18 to 70, diagnosed with alopecia and judged suitable for DPC therapy, while pregnant patients were excluded. Total RNA was extracted from unfractionated whole blood that had been collected in Tempus Blood RNA tubes. Inclusive of the bounding cysteine and phenylalanine, the CDR3 is 15 residues long. Only the CDR3 part of the read is kept: 45 bases, read in frame from the first base. The germline V gene encodes CDR1 SGHTA and CDR2 FQGNSA. V is reduced by 5 bases and J by 0 bases, leaving a spacing of 10 bases between them.

The library was prepared using RACE. Sequenced using a NextSeq 500. During library preparation, unique molecular identifiers were attached to individual cDNA molecules so that TCRs could be counted in a quantitative, reproducible way. Both TCR alpha and TCR beta chains were sequenced from each blood RNA sample. For the original study's pipeline: A median of about 87,000 TCRs per sample was observed, with a range of 23,224 to 690,600. V, J and CDR3 annotation of the TCR reads was carried out using the Decombinator software suite. To make PS versus PT1 abundance plots, every sample was subsampled to the same number of TCRs (28,000). TCRs were defined as expanded if absent before sensitization and observed at least eight times at the 2-week time point. TCRdb reprocessed the public reads (quality trimming at Q25 with fastp, clone calling with MiXCR) and kept in-frame beta chains. Duplicate CDR3 protein sequences are folded into a single record with the most common DNA and genes. The V and J calls, along with clone size, are taken from TCRdb and not from the paper's own processing. Within this sample are a few hundred thousand distinct CDR3 sequences, with 6% to 7% of them counted one time only. Around 6.1% of the sample is taken by the ten largest.

The sequence came from a young woman with alopecia areata. Some clones in this sample may be carry-over from other donors' samples. The sample here was whole blood, taken in connection with sensitization to the hapten diphenylcyclopropenone (DPC). The V gene is TRBV7-2 and the J gene is TRBJ1-4, with no D gene named confidently. The CDR3: CASSTTATTNEKLFF. The nucleotide sequence reads TGTGCCAGCAGCACGACCGCTACAACTAATGAAAAACTGTTTTTT. The entire variable domain, with the stretches around the CDR3 drawn from the reference TRBV7-2 and TRBJ1-4 proteins, is GAGVSQSPSNKVTEKGKDVELRCDPISGHTALYWYRQSLGQGLEFLIYFQGNSAPDKSGLPSDRFSAERTGGSVSTLTIQRTQQEDSAVYLCASSTTATTNEKLFFGSGTQLSVL.